This entry lists 26 T cell receptor beta chains sequenced from one sample in a study of cytomegalovirus exposure and HLA in healthy donors. A multiplex PCR was run with 60 Vbeta primers and 13 Jbeta primers. Sequencing used immunoSEQ multiplex PCR; TCRdb keeps in-frame clones, though not all of them. The sample carries 95,000 to 150,000 clones, 15% recorded once. The sequenced sample was PBMCs. The receptors were gathered from a woman under 30 in good health and CMV-seronegative.

This chain uses TRBV19 with TRBJ1-1; weak D call: TRBD1 (5 bases). V lost 7 bases, J lost 12 bases, and 21 bases lay in between. This CDR3 has 13 amino acids. The germline V gene encodes CDR1 LNHDA and CDR2 SQIVND (reference sequence). This chain's CDR3 is CASNFNHDSFTFF. CDR3 nucleotides: TGTGCCAGTAACTTCAACCACGACAGCTTTACTTTCTTT.

This clone was seen a few times. CDR3 in DNA: TGTGCCAGCAGCCAAGATAGGAGGGCTGACACTGAAGCTTTCTTT. Protein: CASSQDRRADTEAFF. V gene TRBV4-2 combines with J gene TRBJ1-1, with D hard to call. CDR1 is LGHNA, CDR2 YNFKEQ, per germline. The CDR3 totals 15 residues. Trimming stripped 0 bases from V and 3 bases from J, with 11 bases between.

This clone turned up a few times. The CDR3, as DNA: TGCAGCGTTGACACAGGGGGCAGGGATGGCTACACCTTC. Amino acids: CSVDTGGRDGYTF. This chain connects TRBV29-1 to TRBJ1-2; 9 bases map to TRBD1. The CDR3 has 13 amino acids. Trimming took 3 bases from V and 6 from J; bases not matched to a gene: 5. The germline V gene has CDR1 SQVTM and CDR2 ANQGSEA.

This clone was detected only a few times. The chain is built from TRBV6-5 and TRBJ2-2; TRBD1 is a possible D gene (7 bases). V gave up 0 bases and J gave up 4 bases, with 12 bases separating them. The CDR3 is 16 amino acids. Germline loops: CDR1 MNHEY, CDR2 SVGAGI. The CDR3 sequence: CASSYSQGRGTGELFF. The CDR3 nucleotides are TGTGCCAGCAGTTACTCACAGGGGCGGGGCACCGGGGAGCTGTTTTTT.

This clone was counted a few times. This sequence joins TRBV6-5 and TRBJ2-7; 9 positions agree with TRBD1. Germline CDR1 is MNHEY and CDR2 is SVGAGI. V lost 5 bases to trimming and J lost 7 bases; unmatched junction nucleotides: 9. The CDR3 contains 14 residues. The CDR3 nucleotides read TGTGCCAGCAGTCTTGACAGGGGGGGGAGAGAGCAGTACTTC. This gives the protein CASSLDRGGREQYF.

The chain has TRBV30 and TRBJ2-7, with a tentative D call TRBD1 (5 bases). Germline loops: CDR1 GTSNPN, CDR2 SVGIG (reference sequence). This CDR3 is 16 amino acids long. The V and J ends lost 3 bases and 6 bases respectively, with 24 bases between them. For the CDR3, the DNA is TGTGCCTGGAGAAGGGGCCCCAGGGAACCGCCTGGCGAGCAGTACTTC. Translation: CAWRRGPREPPGEQYF.

In regard to this clone: The sample contains more than one DNA sequence encoding this CDR3. The rearrangement uses TRBV30 and TRBJ1-1; TRBD1 is a possible D gene (5 bases). From germline, CDR1 is GTSNPN and CDR2 SVGIG (reference sequence). The V end was cut by 0 bases, the J end by 3 bases, with 8 bases between. The CDR3 has 13 amino acids. CDR3 region: CAWSVRGDTEAFF. CDR3 bases: TGTGCCTGGAGTGTACGGGGGGACACTGAAGCTTTCTTT.

This clone was found a few times. The chain combines TRBV9 with TRBJ2-1, with D maybe TRBD2 (5 bases). The germline gives CDR1 SGDLS, CDR2 YYNGEE. Trimming took off 0 bases at V and 6 bases at J, with 10 bases between the two ends. The CDR3 has 14 amino acids. CDR3 residues: CASSVVSGINEQFF. CDR3 bases: TGTGCCAGCAGCGTAGTTTCCGGGATCAATGAGCAGTTCTTC.

The genes are TRBV25-1 and TRBJ1-6; D might be TRBD1 (6 bases). This CDR3 is built from 14 residues. V was cut by 7 bases and J by 7 bases, with 14 bases left in between. The germline V gene encodes CDR1 MGHDK and CDR2 SYGVNS. The CDR3 coding sequence is TGTGCCAGCACTTGGGGGGGCACAAATTCACCCCTCCACTTT. Translated: CASTWGGTNSPLHF.

This chain links TRBV14 with TRBJ1-5; D perhaps matches TRBD1 (6 bases). V was pared by 3 bases and J by 4 bases, with 10 bases between. Germline V gene lookup returns CDR1 SGHDN and CDR2 FVKESK. The CDR3 totals 14 residues. DNA for the CDR3: TGTGCCAGCAGCCACCCAGGGGCTAATCAGCCCCAGCATTTT. It yields the protein CASSHPGANQPQHF.

In this sample, this clone turned up a few times. This sequence joins TRBV9 and TRBJ1-4; tentatively, D is TRBD1 (6 bases). CDR3 length: 15 amino acids. Germline loops: CDR1 SGDLS, CDR2 YYNGEE. V was cut by 5 bases and J by 8 bases, with 19 bases left in between. CDR3 nucleotide sequence: TGTGCCAGCAGTGCCACAGGGATCCTCCCCGAAAAACTGTTTTTT. This codes for CASSATGILPEKLFF. The variable domain in full, with the rest retrieved from reference TRBV9 and TRBJ1-4, is DSGVTQTPKHLITATGQRVTLRCSPRSGDLSVYWYQQSLDQGLQFLIQYYNGEERAKGNILERFSAQQFPDLHSELNLSSLELGDSALYFCASSATGILPEKLFFGSGTQLSVL.

J is TRBJ2-2 and V is TRBV2; TRBD1 is a possible D gene (6 bases). Germline V gene data show CDR1 as SNHLY and CDR2 as FYNNEI. The CDR3 runs to 15 residues. Trimming removed 6 bases from V and 0 bases from J, with 11 bases in between. The CDR3 nucleotides are TGTGCCAGCAGGCCCACAGGGTCGAACACCGGGGAGCTGTTTTTT. Encoded protein: CASRPTGSNTGELFF. Combining the CDR3 with reference TRBV2 and TRBJ2-2 gives the whole variable domain EPEVTQTPSHQVTQMGQEVILRCVPISNHLYFYWYRQILGQKVEFLVSFYNNEISEKSEIFDDQFSVERPDGSNFTLKIRSTKLEDSAMYFCASRPTGSNTGELFFGEGSRLTVL.

There are a few counts of this clone. DNA for the CDR3: TGTGCCAGCTCACGTTCGACAGGGTTGAACACTGAAGCTTTCTTT. This sequence encodes CASSRSTGLNTEAFF. V usage is TRBV18 and J usage is TRBJ1-1, with 7 nucleotides matching TRBD1. V lost 4 bases to trimming and J lost 0 bases; unmatched junction nucleotides: 5. The CDR3 is 15 amino acids. Germline lookup yields CDR1 KGHSH and CDR2 LQKENI.

The chain uses TRBV4-2 and TRBJ2-7, with 8 bases identical to TRBD2. The CDR3 spans 14 residues. Germline assignment: CDR1 LGHNA and CDR2 YNFKEQ. Trimming cost V 0 bases and J 6 bases; bases outside gene matches: 4. In DNA, the CDR3 is TGTGCCAGCAGCCAAGATGCGGGGGGACGCGAGCAGTACTTC. It yields the protein CASSQDAGGREQYF.

This clone was seen a handful of times. The gene calls are TRBV14 and TRBJ2-1, with 10 bases that match TRBD2. Unmatched junction bases numbered 8, after V lost 3 bases and J lost 0 bases. This CDR3 contains 18 residues. Germline V gene lookup returns CDR1 SGHDN and CDR2 FVKESK. In nucleotides, the CDR3 is TGTGCCAGCAGCCAGATCGGACTAGCGGAAACCTCCTACAATGAGCAGTTCTTC. It yields the protein CASSQIGLAETSYNEQFF. Supplemented by reference TRBV14 and TRBJ2-1, the full variable domain reads EAGVTQFPSHSVIEKGQTVTLRCDPISGHDNLYWYRRVMGKEIKFLLHFVKESKQDESGMPNNRFLAERTGGTYSTLKVQPAELEDSGVYFCASSQIGLAETSYNEQFFGPGTRLTVL.

The gene calls are TRBV5-1 and TRBJ2-6; 10 bases align to TRBD1. V was clipped by 4 bases and J by 4 bases; unmatched bases: 11. Germline values: CDR1 SGHRS, CDR2 YFSETQ. The CDR3 is made up of 18 amino acids. The CDR3 here is CASSRQGASRSGANVLTF. The DNA for the CDR3 is TGCGCCAGCAGCAGACAGGGGGCAAGTCGTTCCGGGGCCAACGTCCTGACTTTC. The full variable domain, with the rest looked up from reference TRBV5-1 and TRBJ2-6, is KAGVTQTPRYLIKTRGQQVTLSCSPISGHRSVSWYQQTPGQGLQFLFEYFSETQRNKGNFPGRFSGRQFSNSRSEMNVSTLELGDSALYLCASSRQGASRSGANVLTFGAGSRLTVL.

This clone came up a few times. The rearrangement links TRBV7-3 to TRBJ2-1, with a possible D match to TRBD2 (6 bases). The V end was cut by 5 bases, the J end by 9 bases, with 14 bases between. This CDR3 spans 13 amino acids. CDR1 and CDR2 from the germline V gene are SGHTA and FQGTGA. The CDR3 nucleotides are TGTGCCAGCAGCCCAACTGGGAGGCGTGAGCAGTTCTTC. This gives the protein CASSPTGRREQFF.

The V and J genes are TRBV25-1 and TRBJ2-3; 8 bases fit TRBD1. The CDR3 extends over 16 amino acids. The germline CDR1 and CDR2 sequences are MGHDK and SYGVNS. The trim removed 1 base at V and 4 bases at J, leaving 7 bases unmatched. In nucleotides, the CDR3 is TGTGCCAGCAGTGAATGGGGGACAGGCGCGGCAGATACGCAGTATTTT. Its translation: CASSEWGTGAADTQYF. The whole variable domain, filled in from reference TRBV25-1 and TRBJ2-3, reads EADIYQTPRYLVIGTGKKITLECSQTMGHDKMYWYQQDPGMELHLIHYSYGVNSTEKGDLSSESTVSRIRTEHFPLTLESARPSHTSQYLCASSEWGTGAADTQYFGPGTRLTVL.

The chain recombines TRBV9 with TRBJ2-3, with 8 bases identical to TRBD1. The CDR3 extends over 15 amino acids. Germline CDR1 and CDR2: SGDLS and YYNGEE. With V trimmed by 3 bases and J by 1 base, 4 bases remained unmatched. The CDR3 is CASSGQTGGTDTQYF. The CDR3 nucleotides are TGTGCCAGCAGCGGGCAGACAGGGGGCACAGATACGCAGTATTTT.

This clone was detected only a few times. The rearrangement joins TRBV5-1 to TRBJ1-4; D remains unclear. With 0 bases removed from V and 0 bases from J, the gap between germline ends came to 3 bases. Germline loops: CDR1 SGHRS, CDR2 YFSETQ. The CDR3 loop spans 14 amino acids. Here the CDR3 reads CASSLGPTNEKLFF. CDR3 DNA: TGCGCCAGCAGCTTGGGGCCAACTAATGAAAAACTGTTTTTT. The full variable domain, in which reference TRBV5-1 and TRBJ1-4 provide the parts outside the CDR3, is KAGVTQTPRYLIKTRGQQVTLSCSPISGHRSVSWYQQTPGQGLQFLFEYFSETQRNKGNFPGRFSGRQFSNSRSEMNVSTLELGDSALYLCASSLGPTNEKLFFGSGTQLSVL.

This chain joins TRBV7-9 and TRBJ2-4, with D tentatively TRBD1 (5 bases). The germline CDR1 and CDR2 sequences are SEHNR and FQNEAQ (reference sequence). The CDR3 is made up of 13 amino acids. Trimming pared 1 base from V and 6 bases from J, leaving 7 bases between. The CDR3 loop reads CASSLGQTNIQYF. DNA for the CDR3: TGTGCCAGCAGCTTAGGACAGACAAACATTCAGTACTTC.

Comment on this clone: Germline is not matched at one junction end, which may reflect a read error. CDR3 residues: CASSGGYEQYF. CDR3 nucleotide sequence: TGTGCCAGTAGTGGGGGCTACGAGCAGTACTTC. The rearrangement links TRBV25-1 to TRBJ2-5; D is perhaps TRBD1 or TRBD2 (5 bases each). TRBJ2-7 explains the end of the DNA better; the J call may be wrong. The CDR3 has 11 residues. Germline values: CDR1 MGHDK, CDR2 SYGVNS.

The rearrangement uses TRBV5-6 and TRBJ1-1; D gene ambiguous. The CDR3 totals 14 residues. The V gene lost 4 bases and the J gene lost 1 base, with 11 bases spanning the gap. Germline assignment: CDR1 SGHDT and CDR2 YYEEEE. CDR3 sequence reads: CASSRKAGNTEAFF. The CDR3, as DNA: TGTGCCAGCAGCCGGAAAGCGGGGAACACTGAAGCTTTCTTT.

V usage is TRBV28 and J usage is TRBJ1-2; 10 nucleotides match TRBD1. V was clipped by 5 bases and J by 7 bases; unmatched bases: 19. Germline V gives CDR1 MDHEN, CDR2 SYDVKM. This CDR3 is built from 18 residues. CDR3 nucleotides: TGTGCCAGCAGTCGCCATCCGGGACAGGGGAAAGGAGGGGGTGGCTACACCTTC. It encodes CASSRHPGQGKGGGGYTF.

This clone was observed a handful of times. The rearrangement joins TRBV6-6 to TRBJ1-5; 9 bases match TRBD1. Germline trimming cut 6 bases from V and 7 bases from J; bases unmatched to any gene: 10. This CDR3 has 15 amino acids. Germline V lookup: CDR1 MNHNY, CDR2 SVGAGI (reference sequence). The DNA for the CDR3 is TGTGCCAGCAGCTTGGACAGGGGAGGCTCCCAGCCCCAGCATTTT. Translation gives CASSLDRGGSQPQHF.

Concerning this clone itself: This same CDR3 is encoded by further DNA sequences in the sample. This sequence joins TRBV2 and TRBJ1-2; 7 bases match TRBD1. This CDR3 has 13 amino acids. CDR1 and CDR2 (germline): SNHLY, FYNNEI. The V gene end was trimmed by 6 bases and the J gene end by 2 bases; junction bases not matched to a gene: 3. CDR3 protein: CASRPGQNYGYTF. CDR3 nucleotides: TGTGCCAGCAGGCCGGGACAGAACTATGGCTACACCTTC.